The rows below give T cell receptor beta chains drawn from one sample of a study of early T cells in non-severe SARS-CoV-2 infection. TCRdb reanalysed the 5' RACE reads using MiXCR and keeps one entry per CDR3 protein. The table shows some 46,000 distinct CDR3 sequences, with roughly 10% occurring only once. Sequencing used whole blood. The source of these receptors is an adult who was a healthcare worker with PCR-confirmed SARS-CoV-2 infection or an uninfected control (not recorded which). CDR3s include the opening cysteine and the closing phenylalanine or tryptophan. The D gene is left open where the match is weak. The size entry is marked missing in some rows and otherwise reads once, few, many or a size class.

clone size | J gene | D gene | V gene | CDR3 protein | CDR3 DNA
- | TRBJ2-1 | - | TRBV20-1 | CSARLSYNEQFF | TGCAGTGCTAGACTCTCCTACAATGAGCAGTTCTTC
many | TRBJ1-4 | - | TRBV29-1 | CSVAQESEKLFF | TGCAGCGTTGCTCAGGAGAGCGAAAAACTGTTTTTT
many | TRBJ1-5 | TRBD1 | TRBV12-3/TRBV12-4 | CASSLGGQGIQPQHF | TGTGCCAGCAGTTTAGGGGGACAGGGGATTCAGCCCCAGCATTTT
many | TRBJ2-5 | TRBD2 | TRBV20-1 | CSARDQLAGVQETQYF | TGCAGTGCTAGAGATCAGCTAGCGGGGGTCCAAGAGACCCAGTACTTC
many | TRBJ2-1 | TRBD2 | TRBV7-8 | CASSSRTSGQNNEQFF | TGTGCCAGCAGCAGCCGGACTAGCGGCCAGAACAATGAGCAGTTCTTC
many | TRBJ1-1 | - | TRBV12-3/TRBV12-4 | CASSLEGGRPTEAFF | TGTGCCAGCAGTTTAGAGGGGGGGCGACCCACTGAAGCTTTCTTT
many | TRBJ1-1 | - | TRBV12-3/TRBV12-4 | CASSTTGLNTEAFF | TGTGCCAGCAGTACGACAGGCCTGAACACTGAAGCTTTCTTT
many | TRBJ1-5 | TRBD1 | TRBV5-5 | CASSPTGGMYQPQHF | TGTGCCAGCAGCCCGACAGGGGGCATGTATCAGCCCCAGCATTTT
many | TRBJ2-5 | TRBD1 | TRBV4-3 | CASSQAGQGARETQYF | TGCGCCAGCAGCCAAGCGGGACAGGGGGCTCGGGAGACCCAGTACTTC
few | TRBJ1-4 | - | TRBV7-2 | CASSLYSATNEKLFF | TGTGCCAGCAGCTTATACAGTGCAACTAATGAAAAACTGTTTTTT
few | TRBJ2-1 | TRBD2 | TRBV20-1 | CSARDPTSGRRSSYNEQFF | TGCAGTGCTAGAGATCCCACTAGCGGGAGGCGGAGCTCCTACAATGAGCAGTTCTTC
many | TRBJ2-7 | - | TRBV6-5 | CASRTGPRGGYEQYF | TGTGCCAGCAGAACCGGCCCCCGAGGCGGCTACGAGCAGTACTTC
few | TRBJ2-1 | TRBD1 | TRBV6-5 | CASSGQGLYNEQFF | TGTGCCAGCAGTGGACAGGGTCTCTACAATGAGCAGTTCTTC
many | TRBJ1-2 | - | TRBV28 | CASSPGQGATNYGYTF | TGTGCCAGCAGCCCCGGGCAGGGAGCAACTAACTATGGCTACACCTTC
- | TRBJ1-6 | - | TRBV29-1 | CSPHHARRSRKDSPLHF | TGCAGCCCGCACCACGCCCGGCGCTCGAGAAAAGATTCACCCCTCCACTTT
few | TRBJ1-1 | TRBD1 | TRBV6-5 | CASSPGTGGFLTRLNTEAFF | TGTGCCAGCAGCCCCGGGACAGGGGGATTCCTAACGAGATTGAACACTGAAGCTTTCTTT
many | TRBJ2-1 | TRBD2 | TRBV28 | CASTVYPSRGRAYRNEQFF | TGTGCCAGCACAGTTTATCCGTCCCGCGGGAGGGCCTATCGAAATGAGCAGTTCTTC
- | TRBJ1-1 | - | TRBV5-5 | CASSTAPQANTEAFF | TGTGCCAGCAGCACGGCCCCACAAGCGAACACTGAAGCTTTCTTT
many | TRBJ2-1 | - | TRBV6-4 | CASSRTGGKENEQFF | TGTGCCAGCAGTCGCACAGGTGGTAAAGAAAATGAGCAGTTCTTC
few | TRBJ2-1 | - | TRBV10-2 | CASGSRNEQFF | TGCGCCAGCGGTTCTCGGAATGAGCAGTTCTTC
many | TRBJ2-7 | - | TRBV4-2 | CASSQGNEVLYEQYF | TGTGCCAGCAGCCAAGGGAATGAGGTGTTGTACGAGCAGTACTTC
many | TRBJ1-2 | TRBD1 | TRBV20-1 | CSARAGQGYYGYTF | TGCAGTGCCAGGGCGGGACAGGGGTACTATGGCTACACCTTC
many | TRBJ1-1 | - | TRBV20-1 | CSAKKPSVNTEAFF | TGCAGTGCTAAGAAGCCCTCCGTGAACACTGAAGCTTTCTTT
many | TRBJ2-1 | - | TRBV7-9 | CASSFFATNEQFF | TGTGCCAGCAGTTTCTTTGCGACCAATGAGCAGTTCTTC
many | TRBJ2-2 | TRBD1 | TRBV5-1 | CASSTRGTGELFF | TGCGCCAGCAGCACCAGGGGGACCGGGGAGCTGTTTTTT
- | TRBJ2-6 | - | TRBV20-1 | CSAGSSQGAGANVLTF | TGCAGTGCTGGGAGCAGTCAGGGAGCCGGGGCCAACGTCCTGACTTTC
- | TRBJ2-7 | - | TRBV6-1 | CASSEVGIYEQYF | TGTGCCAGCAGTGAAGTGGGCATCTACGAGCAGTACTTC
many | TRBJ2-4 | - | TRBV12-3/TRBV12-4 | CASSFYGSTQYF | TGTGCCAGCAGTTTTTACGGGTCAACTCAGTACTTC
few | TRBJ1-2 | - | TRBV28 | CASSPQSRQYYGYTF | TGTGCCAGCAGCCCTCAATCGCGGCAGTACTATGGCTACACCTTC
- | TRBJ2-5 | - | TRBV11-2 | CASSLVGRADQETQYF | TGTGCCAGCAGTCTAGTAGGCAGGGCTGACCAAGAGACCCAGTACTTC
- | TRBJ2-3 | - | TRBV20-1 | CSARGTYTQYF | TGCAGTGCTAGAGGGACATATACGCAGTATTTT
- | TRBJ1-2 | - | TRBV10-2 | CASSPTYYGYTF | TGCGCCAGCTCCCCGACGTACTATGGCTACACCTTC
- | TRBJ1-2 | - | TRBV9 | CASSVGPGHSVYGYTF | TGTGCCAGCAGCGTAGGACCCGGACACAGCGTCTATGGCTACACCTTC
- | TRBJ2-2 | - | TRBV6-2/TRBV6-3 | CASSYSSRDILHANTGELFF | TGTGCCAGCAGTTACTCGTCCCGGGACATTCTACACGCGAACACCGGGGAGCTGTTTTTT
few | TRBJ2-1 | - | TRBV20-1 | CSAARGRSSYNEQFF | TGCAGTGCTGCTCGGGGGCGTTCCTCCTACAATGAGCAGTTCTTC
- | TRBJ2-1 | - | TRBV7-2 | CASSSTSGDEQFF | TGTGCCAGCAGCTCCACTAGTGGAGATGAGCAGTTCTTC
many | TRBJ1-1 | - | TRBV11-1 | CASSLPDRDEAFF | TGTGCCAGCAGCCTCCCGGACCGAGATGAAGCTTTCTTT
many | TRBJ1-6 | - | TRBV6-5 | CASRRDRFSPLHF | TGTGCCAGCAGACGCGACAGGTTTTCACCCCTCCACTTT
many | TRBJ2-5 | - | TRBV11-2 | CASSFGNLETQYF | TGTGCCAGCAGCTTCGGAAATCTGGAGACCCAGTACTTC
few | TRBJ2-3 | TRBD2 | TRBV10-3 | CAIGDGGGADTQYF | TGTGCCATCGGGGATGGCGGGGGAGCAGATACGCAGTATTTT
few | TRBJ2-2 | - | TRBV7-3 | CASSPLVGPGELFF | TGTGCCAGCAGCCCCTTAGTTGGCCCCGGGGAGCTGTTTTTT
few | TRBJ2-1 | TRBD2 | TRBV28 | CASSSVREGLNEQFF | TGTGCCAGCAGTTCTGTTCGGGAGGGCCTGAATGAGCAGTTCTTC
many | TRBJ1-4 | - | TRBV20-1 | CSAKGLFRNEKLFF | TGCAGTGCTAAGGGACTTTTCCGAAATGAAAAACTGTTTTTT
- | TRBJ2-2 | TRBD2 | TRBV28 | CASSVAGVGTGELFF | TGTGCCAGCAGTGTAGCGGGAGTTGGGACCGGGGAGCTGTTTTTT
many | TRBJ2-7 | - | TRBV18 | CASSQTDYEQYF | TGTGCCAGCTCTCAGACGGACTACGAGCAGTACTTC
many | TRBJ2-7 | - | TRBV20-1 | CSARAVSYEQYF | TGCAGTGCTAGAGCAGTGAGCTACGAGCAGTACTTC
- | TRBJ1-2 | TRBD1 | TRBV29-1 | CSVGDRPNYGYTF | TGCAGCGTGGGGGACAGACCAAACTATGGCTACACCTTC
- | TRBJ2-5 | TRBD2 | TRBV2 | CASSVGGSGSTETQYF | TGTGCCAGCAGTGTAGGTGGTAGCGGGAGTACGGAGACCCAGTACTTC
many | TRBJ1-1 | TRBD1 | TRBV11-2 | CASSLVGRGLLQSEAFF | TGTGCCAGCAGCTTAGTAGGCAGGGGGCTCCTTCAGAGTGAAGCTTTCTTT
many | TRBJ1-1 | - | TRBV6-5 | CASSRLGSSMNTEAFF | TGTGCCAGCAGCCGACTGGGTAGCAGCATGAACACTGAAGCTTTCTTT
many | TRBJ2-7 | TRBD1 | TRBV29-1 | CSVVRTGRYEQYF | TGCAGCGTTGTTAGGACAGGGCGATACGAGCAGTACTTC
once | TRBJ1-4 | TRBD1 | TRBV6-2/TRBV6-3 | CASGGTDEKLFF | TGTGCCAGCGGAGGGACAGACGAAAAACTGTTTTTT
few | TRBJ1-1 | TRBD1 | TRBV7-9 | CASSQGGRDTEAFF | TGTGCCAGCAGCCAGGGGGGTAGAGACACTGAAGCTTTCTTT
many | TRBJ2-3 | - | TRBV28 | CASSLGNGLLSTDTQYF | TGTGCCAGCAGTTTAGGAAACGGACTCCTTAGCACAGATACGCAGTATTTT
- | TRBJ2-5 | - | TRBV5-1 | CASSPRISGETQYF | TGCGCCAGCAGCCCCCGGATTTCGGGGGAGACCCAGTACTTC
many | TRBJ2-7 | TRBD1 | TRBV9 | CASSRVVPLIGQGARDEQYF | TGTGCCAGCAGCCGAGTCGTCCCCTTAATAGGACAGGGGGCTCGGGACGAGCAGTACTTC
many | TRBJ2-5 | - | TRBV7-9 | CASSSEETGETQYF | TGTGCCAGCAGCTCGGAGGAAACTGGAGAGACCCAGTACTTC
few | TRBJ2-7 | - | TRBV4-3 | CASSQDLGREQYF | TGCGCCAGCAGCCAAGATCTGGGGAGGGAGCAGTACTTC
many | TRBJ2-1 | TRBD2 | TRBV7-6 | CASSALTGLASEQFF | TGTGCCAGCAGCGCGCTGACGGGACTAGCCAGTGAGCAGTTCTTC
many | TRBJ2-7 | TRBD2 | TRBV27 | CASSGDGLAIEQYF | TGTGCCAGCAGTGGGGACGGACTAGCGATCGAGCAGTACTTC